The TCR beta chain under discussion was sequenced for a study of T cells expressing NK-cell markers. Study in general: Investigators obtained TCR beta repertoires from sorted CD3+CD56+NKG2C+, CD3+CD56+NKG2C- and CD3+CD56-NKG2C+ T cells.

The study's findings and limits: Once again these clonotypes came out on top in the CD3+CD56-NKG2C+ fraction of several donors. In about 6 donors, dominant CD3+CD56+NKG2C+ clones formed 1.0-7.0% of CD8+ cells.

This CDR3 is built from 16 residues. Germline values: CDR1 SGHDN, CDR2 FVKESK. Note on this clonotype: The antigen remains unidentified.

A 5'RACE template switching approach incorporating UMIs was used to make TCR beta cDNA. Using the 5' RACE reads, TCRdb records one entry per CDR3 protein without DNA. The sample includes roughly 390,000 distinct CDR3 sequences. This sequence joins TRBV14 and TRBJ2-3; absent DNA, TCRdb's TRBD2 call cannot be checked. The sample consisted of blood T cells: a sorted CD56 or NKG2C T cell subset, CD4+ or CD8+ T cells, or bulk PBMC T cells (not recorded which). The receptor comes from a woman between 45 and 65 years old in good health. The CDR3 sequence: CASSPGLYVPTDTQYF.